These 20 T cell receptor beta chains originate from one sample sequenced in a study of T cell changes during pregnancy in multiple sclerosis. Only in-frame clones appear in the TCRdb table, and some are missing; sequencing was by immunoSEQ multiplex PCR. The sample comprises around 56,000 clones, 90% of which are singletons, and around 2.2% rests with the top ten. The sample consisted of peripheral blood, taken in the first trimester of pregnancy. The receptors shown here come from a female donor in good health, enrolled as a control in a pregnancy study.

The rearrangement links TRBV7-2 to TRBJ1-1; 7 bases are a match to TRBD1. There are 13 residues in the CDR3. V was pared by 5 bases and J by 1 base, with 1 base of the junction left unmatched. The germline gives CDR1 SGHTA, CDR2 FQGNSA. CDR3 in amino acids: CASSRDRNTEAFF. The CDR3 coding sequence is TGTGCCAGCAGCCGGGACAGGAACACTGAAGCTTTCTTT.

CDR3: CASTRGPPYEQYF. CDR3 coding DNA: TGTGCCAGCACCAGGGGGCCACCCTACGAGCAGTACTTC. V and J are TRBV28 and TRBJ2-7; 8 positions agree with TRBD1. The CDR3 extends over 13 amino acids. V trimming: 7 bases; J trimming: 2 bases; junction bases outside the gene matches: 4. Germline CDR1 is MDHEN and CDR2 is SYDVKM.

The V and J genes are TRBV5-4 and TRBJ2-7; TRBD2 matches 8 bases. The CDR3 is made up of 16 amino acids. V lost 0 bases to trimming and J lost 3 bases; unmatched junction nucleotides: 8. Germline lookup yields CDR1 SGHNT and CDR2 YYREEE (reference sequence). In nucleotides, the CDR3 is TGTGCCAGCAGCTTGGACGCCGGGACTAGGTTCTACGAGCAGTACTTC. It is translated as CASSLDAGTRFYEQYF.

The chain combines TRBV28 with TRBJ2-5; TRBD1 might be the D (5 bases). V lost 3 bases and J lost 5, with 13 bases in between. CDR3 length: 14 amino acids. The germline gives CDR1 MDHEN, CDR2 SYDVKM. CDR3 sequence (DNA): TGTGCCAGCAGTTTCAGGGAAGGCTTGGAGACCCAGTACTTC. Residues: CASSFREGLETQYF.

This clone has just one count. The chain has TRBV28 and TRBJ2-7; 7 bases agree with TRBD2. V lost 5 bases and J lost 2; bases outside the gene matches: 9. The CDR3 totals 15 residues. The germline V gene has CDR1 MDHEN and CDR2 SYDVKM. The CDR3 protein is CASSRGTNPPYEQYF. CDR3 coding DNA: TGTGCCAGCAGTCGGGGGACTAACCCACCCTACGAGCAGTACTTC.

The chain uses TRBV9 and TRBJ1-4, with 8 bases lining up with TRBD1. The V segment lost 3 bases and the J segment 0 bases; nucleotides outside the gene matches: 1. The germline gives CDR1 SGDLS, CDR2 YYNGEE. This CDR3 has 15 residues. This CDR3 reads CASSGGQATNEKLFF. The DNA of the CDR3 is TGTGCCAGCAGCGGGGGACAGGCAACTAATGAAAAACTGTTTTTT.

V and J are TRBV7-8 and TRBJ1-3; unclear D gene. Germline loops: CDR1 SGHVS, CDR2 FQNEAQ. The CDR3 is made up of 14 amino acids. The V end was cut by 3 bases, the J end by 0 bases, with 6 bases between. DNA of the CDR3: TGTGCCAGCAGCTTTAGCAACTCTGGAAACACCATATATTTT. Protein sequence: CASSFSNSGNTIYF.

This chain links TRBV4-1 with TRBJ2-7, with D possibly matching TRBD1 (8 bases). There are 15 residues in the CDR3. CDR1 and CDR2 from the germline V gene are MGHRA and YSYEKL. V lost 4 bases and J lost 7, with 20 bases in between. CDR3 in amino acids: CASSPGGAQGGEQYF. Written as DNA, the CDR3 is TGCGCCAGCAGCCCGGGGGGAGCACAGGGGGGGGAGCAGTACTTC.

The J gene is TRBJ2-7, the V gene TRBV9, with 11 positions matching TRBD2. From germline, CDR1 is SGDLS and CDR2 YYNGEE. The CDR3 loop spans 19 amino acids. V lost 4 bases to trimming and J lost 0 bases; unmatched junction nucleotides: 15. The CDR3: CASSPGRLAGGRNSYEQYF. Here the CDR3 DNA reads TGTGCCAGCAGCCCGGGACGCCTAGCGGGAGGACGAAACTCCTACGAGCAGTACTTC.

This clone is a singleton in its sample. The chain is built from TRBV19 and TRBJ2-7; 7 bases line up with TRBD1. The CDR3 is 14 residues long. Per germline, CDR1 LNHDA and CDR2 SQIVND (reference sequence). V lost 3 bases to trimming and J lost 0 bases; unmatched junction nucleotides: 2. The CDR3 nucleotides read TGTGCCAGTAGTATGGGGACAGTCTCCTACGAGCAGTACTTC. Its translation: CASSMGTVSYEQYF.

The chain has TRBV19 and TRBJ1-4; no clear D gene. The ends were cut back, 9 bases at V and 7 bases at J, with 15 bases in the middle. Germline V gene data show CDR1 as LNHDA and CDR2 as SQIVND (reference sequence). This CDR3 comprises 13 residues. This CDR3 is CASQTLGSEKLFF. The CDR3 nucleotides read TGTGCCAGCCAGACCCTAGGGAGTGAAAAACTGTTTTTT.

V usage is TRBV5-1 and J usage is TRBJ2-7; a weak D match, TRBD1 (7 bases). Trimming cost V 1 base and J 4 bases, with 15 bases left between them. CDR3 size: 15 residues. Germline assignment: CDR1 SGHRS and CDR2 YFSETQ. The CDR3 DNA reads TGCGCCAGCAGCTTGAGTAGGGCAGGGGGGTACGAGCAGTACTTC. As protein: CASSLSRAGGYEQYF.

This clone was picked up one time. The chain recombines TRBV4-1 with TRBJ2-2; 7 bases fit TRBD2. V shed 0 bases, J shed 8 bases, and the junction held 3 bases outside the gene matches. CDR3 length: 14 amino acids. Germline-derived CDR1 and CDR2 are MGHRA and YSYEKL. CDR3 sequence reads: CASSQDVRGGELFF. In nucleotides, the CDR3 is TGCGCCAGCAGCCAAGATGTGCGGGGGGGGGAGCTGTTTTTT.

The J gene is TRBJ2-6, the V gene TRBV10-3; the match to TRBD1 covers 11 bases. CDR1 is ENHRY, CDR2 SYGVKD, per germline. This CDR3 comprises 17 residues. The V segment lost 8 bases and the J segment 2 bases; nucleotides outside the gene matches: 8. This CDR3 is CAIGQGDRGAGANVLTF. DNA of the CDR3: TGTGCCATCGGGCAAGGGGACAGGGGGGCTGGGGCCAACGTCCTGACTTTC.

The DNA for the CDR3 is TGTGCCAGCAGCCGAGGACTAGCAGTAAGTGAGCAGTTCTTC. Translation gives CASSRGLAVSEQFF. The chain employs TRBV6-5 and TRBJ2-1, with 8 bases lining up with TRBD2. This CDR3 comprises 14 residues. Germline trimming cut 6 bases from V and 9 bases from J; bases unmatched to any gene: 10. Germline V gene lookup returns CDR1 MNHEY and CDR2 SVGAGI.

This clone was counted once. The chain employs TRBV28 and TRBJ2-5; 7 bases are shared with TRBD1. The CDR3 length is 14 residues. After removal of 6 bases from V and 5 bases from J, the junction contained 9 bases not matched to a gene. The V gene's germline CDR1 is MDHEN and CDR2 SYDVKM. DNA of the CDR3: TGTGCCAGCAGGGTGATTCACAGGGGTGAGACCCAGTACTTC. It specifies CASRVIHRGETQYF.

CDR3 nucleotides: TGTGCCAGTAGTATCTTACCGACCACTACTAGCGGGAGGGCCTACGAGCAGTACTTC. Amino acids: CASSILPTTTSGRAYEQYF. The chain couples TRBV19 to TRBJ2-7; 13 nucleotides align to TRBD2. CDR1 is LNHDA, CDR2 SQIVND, per germline (reference sequence). The CDR3 has 19 residues. Trimming cost V 3 bases and J 2 bases; bases outside gene matches: 13.

The CDR3 is CASSLGGSTGELFF. Written as DNA, the CDR3 is TGTGCCAGCAGTTTGGGGGGGTCTACCGGGGAGCTGTTTTTT. The rearrangement joins TRBV28 to TRBJ2-2, with 7 nucleotides matching TRBD2. CDR1 MDHEN and CDR2 SYDVKM come from the germline V gene. There are 14 residues in the CDR3. The junction had 3 bases not matched to a gene; V was cut back by 3 bases and J by 5 bases.

The genes are TRBV6-6 and TRBJ2-7; D might be TRBD1 (6 bases). This CDR3 is 13 amino acids long. Germline V gene sequence: CDR1 MNHNY, CDR2 SVGAGI (reference sequence). Trimming cost V 7 bases and J 2 bases, with 12 bases left between them. The CDR3 region has the DNA TGTGCCAGCAAGGACAGCGTTACCTACGAGCAGTACTTC. Protein sequence: CASKDSVTYEQYF.

The chain joins TRBV7-2 to TRBJ2-3; 9 nucleotides line up with TRBD1. Germline lookup yields CDR1 SGHTA and CDR2 FQGNSA. V lost 5 bases and J lost 3; bases outside the gene matches: 6. This CDR3 contains 15 residues. The CDR3 region has the DNA TGTGCCAGCAGCCGAGGGACAGGGAATACAGATACGCAGTATTTT. Translation gives CASSRGTGNTDTQYF.